This T cell receptor beta chain was sequenced for a study of shared clonotypes between healthy human individuals. TCRdb's copy holds only in-frame clones and misses some; the assay was immunoSEQ multiplex PCR. The sample includes 600,000 or so clones, 95% to 98% of them seen just once. CD45RO-negative, CCR7-positively selected cells formed the naive CD8 fraction, excluding terminally differentiated effector memory CD45RA+ cells. Looked up from germline, CDR1 is SGHTS and CDR2 is YDEGEE. The CDR3 loop spans 14 amino acids. J was trimmed by 1 base and V by 3 bases; bases with no gene match: 2. Source material: naive CD8+ T cells sorted from blood. The receptor was derived from a man younger than 45 in good health. V gene TRBV5-8 combines with J gene TRBJ1-1, with 8 bases fitting TRBD1. The CDR3 coding sequence is TGTGCCAGCAGCTCAGGACAGGGGAACACTGAAGCTTTCTTT. The encoded protein is CASSSGQGNTEAFF.